The 21 T cell receptor beta chains in this list originate from one sample, sequenced in a study of CD8+CD57+ T cells in acquired aplastic anemia. Selection for sequencing was limited to patients who had shown CD8+CD57+ cell expansion by flow cytometry. The template for TCR beta VDJ and CDR3 sequence profiling was genomic DNA. TCRdb called the reads again in MiXCR, with one record for every CDR3 protein. The sample comprises roughly 290,000 distinct CDR3 sequences, around three fifths of which are singletons, and under 1.5% rests with the top ten. Input material: sorted CD4+, CD8+, or CD8+CD57+ T cells (not recorded which) from PBMCs. The origin of the receptors is a human donor with aplastic anemia.

The V gene is TRBV2, the J gene TRBJ1-5; D not resolved. The CDR3 is 15 residues long. Germline values: CDR1 SNHLY, CDR2 FYNNEI. Trimming took off 7 bases at V and 3 bases at J, with 16 bases between the two ends. CDR3 loop: CASTETRLTNQPQHF. DNA of the CDR3: TGTGCCAGCACGGAAACGAGACTTACCAATCAGCCCCAGCATTTT.

The chain combines TRBV2 with TRBJ2-7; 8 bases are a match to TRBD1. The CDR3 covers 16 residues. CDR1 is SNHLY, CDR2 FYNNEI, per germline. V gave up 1 base and J gave up 3 bases; unmatched junction bases: 8. For the CDR3, the DNA is TGTGCCAGCAGTGAAGGCGAGGGACAGGTCCGCTACGAGCAGTACTTC. Amino acids: CASSEGEGQVRYEQYF. Drawing the rest from reference TRBV2 and TRBJ2-7, the complete variable domain is EPEVTQTPSHQVTQMGQEVILRCVPISNHLYFYWYRQILGQKVEFLVSFYNNEISEKSEIFDDQFSVERPDGSNFTLKIRSTKLEDSAMYFCASSEGEGQVRYEQYFGPGTRLTVT.

The V call is TRBV15, the J call TRBJ2-1, with 13 bases fitting TRBD2. J gave up 4 bases and V 0 bases, and 6 bases lay outside the gene matches. The CDR3 consists of 18 residues. In germline, CDR1 is LNHNV, CDR2 YYDKDF (reference sequence). CDR3 DNA sequence: TGTGCCACCAGCAGAGATTCTCCACTAGCGGGGGGGTACAATGAGCAGTTCTTC. Its translation: CATSRDSPLAGGYNEQFF.

This clonotype was observed a single time. The rearrangement uses TRBV7-2 and TRBJ2-4, with D maybe TRBD1 (5 bases). CDR1 is SGHTA, CDR2 FQGNSA, per germline. The V end was cut by 5 bases, the J end by 0 bases, with 11 bases between. CDR3 size: 15 residues. The CDR3 sequence: CASSRQILAKNIQYF. The CDR3 nucleotides read TGTGCCAGCAGCCGACAGATACTAGCCAAAAACATTCAGTACTTC.

This clonotype was counted many times. The V gene is TRBV29-1, the J gene TRBJ2-2; possible D gene TRBD1, 5 bases. Trimming cost V 6 bases and J 3 bases, with 14 bases left between them. CDR3 length: 14 amino acids. Germline CDR1 reads SQVTM; CDR2 reads ANQGSEA. This CDR3 reads CSVRALRDTGELFF. In nucleotides, the CDR3 is TGCAGCGTCAGGGCCCTAAGAGACACCGGGGAGCTGTTTTTT.

Worth noting for this clonotype: A much larger clone is a single base away; this may be a read error. V gene TRBV6-1 combines with J gene TRBJ2-5, with 7 bases identical to TRBD1. The CDR3 is 15 residues long. The germline CDR1 and CDR2 sequences are MNHNS and SASEGT. CDR3 region: CASSLIGGRWETQCF. The DNA for the CDR3 is TGTGCCAGCAGTTTGATAGGGGGCAGGTGGGAGACCCAGTGCTTC.

The V call is TRBV2, the J call TRBJ1-1; D not resolved. This CDR3 region has 12 residues. The germline CDR1 and CDR2 sequences are SNHLY and FYNNEI. The V end lost 6 bases, the J end lost 1 base, and 6 bases lay between the germline ends. This CDR3 is CASRLENTEAFF. As DNA, the CDR3 is TGTGCCAGCAGGTTGGAGAACACTGAAGCTTTCTTT.

This clonotype was detected a few times. The rearrangement links TRBV20-1 to TRBJ2-7; 8 nucleotides line up with TRBD1. Looked up from germline, CDR1 is DFQATT and CDR2 is SNEGSKA (reference sequence). This CDR3 has 13 residues. V lost 6 bases and J lost 5; bases outside the gene matches: 9. CDR3 protein: CSAKDRGDHEQYF. In DNA form, the CDR3 reads TGCAGTGCAAAAGACAGGGGTGACCACGAGCAGTACTTC.

This clonotype has at least ten counts. The gene calls are TRBV10-3 and TRBJ2-2; possible D gene TRBD2, 6 bases. The CDR3 runs to 16 residues. V was trimmed by 10 bases and J by 1 base, leaving 19 bases between them. Germline CDR1 ENHRY, CDR2 SYGVKD. CDR3 loop: CASQTPRGGNTGELFF. In DNA, the CDR3 is TGTGCCAGCCAGACCCCACGGGGAGGGAACACCGGGGAGCTGTTTTTT.

About this clonotype itself: A much larger clone sits a single nucleotide away, making a read error possible. The chain couples TRBV3-1 to TRBJ2-2, with D unresolved. The V end was cut by 1 base, the J end by 4 bases, with 13 bases between. The CDR3 runs to 16 residues. CDR1 and CDR2 (germline): LGHDT, YNNKEL (reference sequence). The CDR3 protein is CASSQGHRASTGELFF. The CDR3 region has the DNA TGTGCCAGCAGCCAAGGGCACCGCGCGAGCACCGGGGAGCTGTTTTTT.

The chain is built from TRBV11-3 and TRBJ2-7, with D unclear. The CDR3 loop spans 13 amino acids. Germline lookup yields CDR1 SGHNT and CDR2 YENEEA. V was shortened by 5 bases and J by 2 bases, with 10 bases between the two germline ends. CDR3 DNA sequence: TGTGCCAGCAGCCCGGCGTTTACCTACGAGCAGTACTTC. As protein: CASSPAFTYEQYF.

This clonotype was observed a handful of times. The gene calls are TRBV5-1 and TRBJ2-3, with 8 bases matching TRBD1. Germline V gene data show CDR1 as SGHRS and CDR2 as YFSETQ. Unmatched junction bases numbered 6, after V lost 5 bases and J lost 4 bases. The CDR3 has 14 amino acids. CDR3 nucleotides: TGCGCCAGCAGTCCGGGACAGGAAGCAGATACGCAGTATTTT. It codes for CASSPGQEADTQYF.

This chain links TRBV29-1 with TRBJ2-1, with 8 bases aligning to TRBD2. CDR3 length: 15 amino acids. The V and J ends lost 4 bases and 4 bases, in that order; junction bases with no gene match: 9. Germline CDR1 reads SQVTM; CDR2 reads ANQGSEA. The CDR3 sequence: CSVALPGLEYNEQFF. The CDR3 region has the DNA TGCAGCGTTGCCTTGCCGGGACTAGAGTACAATGAGCAGTTCTTC.

The chain joins TRBV10-3 to TRBJ1-2, with TRBD1 identical over 9 bases. Trimming at V came to 5 bases and at J to 3 bases, leaving 4 bases not matched to a gene. The CDR3 covers 14 residues. Germline CDR1 and CDR2: ENHRY and SYGVKD. CDR3 sequence (DNA): TGTGCCATCAGTCGGGACAGGGAGTACTATGGCTACACCTTC. Protein: CAISRDREYYGYTF.

This clonotype was observed at least ten times. At one end the junction does not follow the germline gene, possibly because of a read error. The chain employs TRBV11-2 and TRBJ1-4, with 9 nucleotides matching TRBD1. The length of the CDR3 is 16 residues. The germline V gene has CDR1 SGHAT and CDR2 FQNNGV. The CDR3 here is CASSLDLGTGWEKLFF. The CDR3 coding sequence is TGTGCCAGCAGCCTAGATCTAGGGACAGGGTGGGAAAAACTGTTTTTT.

This clonotype showed up many times. The chain is built from TRBV5-8 and TRBJ2-7; tentative D call: TRBD2 (5 bases). The CDR3 is 16 amino acids. The V and J ends lost 3 bases and 0 bases respectively, with 16 bases between them. Germline CDR1 SGHTS, CDR2 YDEGEE. CDR3 in DNA: TGTGCCAGCAGCTGGGGTGGAAGAGGGAACTCCTACGAGCAGTACTTC. Amino acid sequence: CASSWGGRGNSYEQYF.

The genes are TRBV15 and TRBJ1-6, with D hard to call. The CDR3 is 13 residues long. Germline V CDR1 and CDR2: LNHNV, YYDKDF (reference sequence). The V gene lost 1 base and the J gene lost 10 bases, with 8 bases spanning the gap. The DNA for the CDR3 is TGTGCCACCAGCAGAGGGAGACACTCACCCCTCCACTTT. This translates into CATSRGRHSPLHF.

The rearrangement links TRBV29-1 to TRBJ2-7; no clear D. V was trimmed by 6 bases and J by 1 base, leaving 10 bases between them. Germline loops: CDR1 SQVTM, CDR2 ANQGSEA. The CDR3 runs to 12 residues. CDR3 sequence: CSVGPDSYEQYF. DNA for the CDR3: TGCAGCGTAGGGCCAGATTCCTACGAGCAGTACTTC.

This clonotype occurred many times. The chain is built from TRBV5-1 and TRBJ1-1, with D unresolved. The CDR3 sequence is 15 residues long. Trimming removed 1 base at V and 3 bases at J, with 13 bases between. Germline V gene sequence: CDR1 SGHRS, CDR2 YFSETQ. For the CDR3, the DNA is TGCGCCAGCAGCTTGAGCCTAACGGGGTACACTGAAGCTTTCTTT. It is translated as CASSLSLTGYTEAFF.

This clonotype was observed many times. This sequence joins TRBV5-8 and TRBJ1-2; no clear D. With 2 bases removed from V and 7 bases from J, the gap between germline ends came to 6 bases. This CDR3 has 11 residues. The germline V gene has CDR1 SGHTS and CDR2 YDEGEE. CDR3 sequence (DNA): TGTGCCAGCAGCTTTGCCGGTGGCTACACCTTC. Translating it yields CASSFAGGYTF.

This clonotype was seen ten or more times. The chain links TRBV29-1 to TRBJ1-5; 7 nucleotides agree with TRBD1. Germline CDR1 SQVTM, CDR2 ANQGSEA. The CDR3 is 13 residues long. The J segment lost 4 bases and the V segment lost 5 bases, leaving 5 bases of the junction unmatched. CDR3 sequence (DNA): TGCAGCGTTTATCAGGGGGGGAATCAGCCCCAGCATTTT. It encodes CSVYQGGNQPQHF.